The next 14 T cell receptor beta chains were all read from a single sample in a study of metastatic and nonmetastatic thyroid tumors. TCRdb recomputed clones from the PCR reads via MiXCR. This sample has about 42,000 clones, with 12% found just once. Thyroid surgery was performed in patients who had received no treatment beforehand. Source material: blood. These receptors came from a male donor with papillary thyroid cancer or a benign thyroid nodule (not recorded which). Some clones in this sample may be carry-over from other donors' samples.

This clone was observed at least ten times. The CDR3 coding sequence is TGCAGTGCCCGGGGACCCCACAGAGTTACTGGAAACACCATATATTTT. Amino acid sequence: CSARGPHRVTGNTIYF. The chain combines TRBV20-1 with TRBJ1-3, with a tentative D call TRBD1 (5 bases). The CDR3 has 16 residues. Per germline, CDR1 DFQATT and CDR2 SNEGSKA (reference sequence). The V end was cut by 6 bases, the J end by 2 bases, with 20 bases between.

For this clone: This clone may be a read error of a much larger clone one base away. This chain links TRBV30 with TRBJ2-5, with a possible D match to TRBD1 (6 bases). Germline V gene sequence: CDR1 GTSNPN, CDR2 SVGIG (reference sequence). This CDR3 comprises 13 residues. Trimming removed 1 base from V and 5 bases from J, with 11 bases in between. The DNA of the CDR3 is TGTGCCTGGAGTGCACAGGGTATGGAGACCCAGTACTTC. Residues: CAWSAQGMETQYF.

By share of the sample, this clone is medium-sized. This chain joins TRBV28 and TRBJ2-7; 8 bases match TRBD2. Germline CDR1 and CDR2: MDHEN and SYDVKM. V shed 5 bases, J shed 2 bases, and the junction held 2 bases outside the gene matches. The CDR3 length is 13 residues. CDR3 protein: CASSPGGPYEQYF. The CDR3 DNA reads as TGTGCCAGCAGTCCGGGAGGGCCCTACGAGCAGTACTTC.

The chain uses TRBV4-1 and TRBJ2-3; 10 bases line up with TRBD2. Germline V gene sequence: CDR1 MGHRA, CDR2 YSYEKL. The CDR3 length is 17 residues. V shed 2 bases and J 1 base; nucleotides not matched to a gene: 6. The CDR3 sequence: CASSQRPLAGGTDTQYF. CDR3 in DNA: TGCGCCAGCAGCCAACGCCCTCTAGCGGGGGGCACAGATACGCAGTATTTT.

This clone showed up many times. The chain joins TRBV20-1 to TRBJ2-7; 7 bases agree with TRBD1. The trim removed 5 bases at V and 3 bases at J, leaving 7 bases unmatched. The CDR3 has 13 residues. From germline, CDR1 is DFQATT and CDR2 SNEGSKA (reference sequence). This CDR3 is CSASMTGSYEQYF. For the CDR3, the DNA is TGCAGTGCTTCGATGACAGGGAGCTACGAGCAGTACTTC.

This clone is medium-sized in the sample. CDR3 DNA sequence: TGTGCCAGCAGTGAAAGGCTAGCGGTTGCCTACGAGCAGTACTTC. This translates into CASSERLAVAYEQYF. This chain uses TRBV6-1 with TRBJ2-7, with 7 bases identical to TRBD2. This CDR3 has 15 residues. J was trimmed by 2 bases and V by 2 bases; bases with no gene match: 6. Germline values: CDR1 MNHNS, CDR2 SASEGT.

The chain has TRBV7-3 and TRBJ2-2, with D unclear. The CDR3 runs to 16 residues. CDR1 is SGHTA and CDR2 is FQGTGA in the germline V gene. V lost 2 bases and J lost 3, with 13 bases in between. The CDR3 loop reads CASSLLSMGDTGELFF. CDR3 nucleotides: TGTGCCAGCAGCTTACTCTCGATGGGCGACACCGGGGAGCTGTTTTTT.

This clone was seen a few times. A much larger clone lies one base from this, so it may be a read error. This chain connects TRBV7-2 to TRBJ2-5; 10 bases map to TRBD1. Germline V CDR1 and CDR2: SGHTA, FQGNSA. V shed 5 bases, J shed 4 bases, and the junction held 4 bases outside the gene matches. The CDR3 has 14 residues. CDR3 sequence (DNA): TGTACCAGCAGCCGACAGGGGGCGCGAGAGACCCAGTACTTC. Translation gives CTSSRQGARETQYF.

This clone was seen ten or more times. The genes are TRBV2 and TRBJ2-1, with TRBD2 matching over 7 bases. Germline-derived CDR1 and CDR2 are SNHLY and FYNNEI. The CDR3 has 15 residues. J lost 6 bases, V lost 4 bases, and 9 bases had no gene match. The CDR3 protein is CASSVFAGESNEQFF. In nucleotides, the CDR3 is TGTGCCAGCAGTGTGTTCGCGGGAGAAAGCAATGAGCAGTTCTTC.

This clone has ten or more counts. The V call is TRBV5-1, the J call TRBJ2-3; D remains unclear. V was shortened by 0 bases and J by 0 bases, with 11 bases between the two germline ends. The CDR3 totals 16 residues. The germline V gene encodes CDR1 SGHRS and CDR2 YFSETQ. The CDR3 region has the DNA TGCGCCAGCAGCTTGGGTCGTATTCCTAGCACAGATACGCAGTATTTT. It codes for CASSLGRIPSTDTQYF.

In its sample, this clone was seen many times. This chain connects TRBV19 to TRBJ2-3; D is unresolved. The CDR3 has 14 amino acids. V shed 1 base and J shed 2 bases, with 7 bases lying between them. Germline V gene lookup returns CDR1 LNHDA and CDR2 SQIVND (reference sequence). CDR3 region: CASSIAGYTDTQYF. For the CDR3, the DNA is TGTGCCAGTAGTATAGCAGGCTACACAGATACGCAGTATTTT.

This clone came up many times. The chain recombines TRBV28 with TRBJ2-7; no clear D gene. This CDR3 region has 14 residues. Trimming removed 3 bases from V and 5 bases from J, with 14 bases in between. Germline V gene sequence: CDR1 MDHEN, CDR2 SYDVKM. The CDR3 region is CASSLPLGPNEQYF. In DNA form, the CDR3 reads TGTGCCAGCAGTTTGCCCCTGGGCCCTAACGAGCAGTACTTC.

This clone was counted many times. The chain couples TRBV30 to TRBJ2-2; 9 bases map to TRBD1. The germline CDR1 and CDR2 sequences are GTSNPN and SVGIG (reference sequence). V lost 2 bases, J lost 6 bases, and 13 bases stayed unmatched. The CDR3 has 17 amino acids. Here the CDR3 DNA reads TGTGCCTGGAGTATTAGGGGGACAGGGACTTATCCCGGGGAGCTGTTTTTT. It codes for CAWSIRGTGTYPGELFF.

This clone was seen many times. The V call is TRBV10-1, the J call TRBJ2-1, with 11 bases aligning to TRBD2. The CDR3 has 16 amino acids. Germline V gives CDR1 WNHNN, CDR2 SYGVQD (reference sequence). The V gene end was trimmed by 0 bases and the J gene end by 4 bases; junction bases not matched to a gene: 2. CDR3 in DNA: TGCGCCAGCAGTGAGTCTAGGACTAGCGGGTACAATGAGCAGTTCTTC. Protein product: CASSESRTSGYNEQFF.